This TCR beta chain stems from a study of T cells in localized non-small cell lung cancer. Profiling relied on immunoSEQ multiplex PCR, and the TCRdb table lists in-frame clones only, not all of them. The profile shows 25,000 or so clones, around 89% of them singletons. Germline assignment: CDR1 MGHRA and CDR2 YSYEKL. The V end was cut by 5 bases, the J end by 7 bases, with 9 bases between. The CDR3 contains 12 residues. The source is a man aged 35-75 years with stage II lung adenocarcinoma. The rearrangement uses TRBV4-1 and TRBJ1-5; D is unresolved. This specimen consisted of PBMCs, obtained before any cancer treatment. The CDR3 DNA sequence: TGCGCCAGCAGCGATGAGAACCAGCCCCAGCATTTT. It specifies CASSDENQPQHF.